These 7 T cell receptor beta chains originate from one sample sequenced in a study of metastatic and nonmetastatic thyroid tumors. The entire patient cohort was treatment-naive prior to thyroid surgery. TCRdb re-called the PCR reads via MiXCR. Of 27,000 or so clones in the sample, around 15% are singletons; the top ten hold around a sixth. Sequenced sample: blood. These receptors originate from a male donor with papillary thyroid cancer or a benign thyroid nodule (not recorded which). Some clones in this sample may be carry-over from other donors' samples.

This clone was detected many times. The V call is TRBV19, the J call TRBJ1-6, with D perhaps TRBD1 (5 bases). The ends were cut back, 5 bases at V and 8 bases at J, with 13 bases in the middle. The CDR3 loop spans 14 amino acids. Germline V gene data show CDR1 as LNHDA and CDR2 as SQIVND (reference sequence). This CDR3 is CASSAGTGYSPLHF. CDR3 DNA sequence: TGTGCCAGTAGTGCCGGAACAGGCTATTCACCCCTCCACTTT.

This chain joins TRBV24-1 and TRBJ1-1; D is unclear. Germline V gene sequence: CDR1 KGHDR, CDR2 SFDVKD. The CDR3 consists of 11 residues. Trimming took off 9 bases at V and 3 bases at J, with 7 bases between the two ends. The CDR3: CATPQDTEAFF. The CDR3 nucleotides read TGTGCCACCCCTCAGGACACTGAAGCTTTCTTT.

V gene TRBV4-2 combines with J gene TRBJ1-2, with a tentative D call TRBD1 (5 bases). Trimming removed 0 bases at V and 2 bases at J, with 13 bases between. Germline V gene sequence: CDR1 LGHNA, CDR2 YNFKEQ. The CDR3 extends over 16 amino acids. CDR3 sequence (DNA): TGTGCCAGCAGCCAAGATGGCACAGGAGCAAACTATGGCTACACCTTC. Its translation is CASSQDGTGANYGYTF.

This clone has only a few counts. A much larger clone is a single base away; this may be a read error. The chain uses TRBV19 and TRBJ2-7; D is uncertain. Trimming removed 6 bases from V and 3 bases from J, with 9 bases in between. The CDR3 sequence is 12 residues long. From germline, CDR1 is LNHDA and CDR2 SQIVND (reference sequence). The CDR3 DNA reads as TGTGCCAGTAGAGGGTACAGCTACGAGCAGTACTTC. Protein sequence: CASRGYSYEQYF.

This clone was observed at least ten times. The rearrangement joins TRBV11-2 to TRBJ2-1; a possible D gene is TRBD2 (6 bases). V was trimmed by 4 bases and J by 9 bases, leaving 19 bases between them. The CDR3 totals 15 residues. Germline values: CDR1 SGHAT, CDR2 FQNNGV. CDR3 sequence: CASSSMWGDRVEQFF. The CDR3 nucleotides are TGTGCCAGCAGCTCGATGTGGGGGGATCGGGTTGAGCAGTTCTTC.

For this clone: The same CDR3 is also encoded by other DNA sequences in this sample. V gene TRBV20-1 combines with J gene TRBJ2-1, with D perhaps being TRBD1 or TRBD2 (5 bases each). The CDR3 runs to 15 residues. Germline-derived CDR1 and CDR2 are DFQATT and SNEGSKA (reference sequence). V was pared by 3 bases and J by 5 bases, with 17 bases between. The CDR3 bases are TGCAGTGCTAGGGGTGGTGGGGGTCGTCACAATGAGCAGTTCTTC. This encodes CSARGGGGRHNEQFF.

This clone was recorded many times. The chain uses TRBV9 and TRBJ2-3; 7 bases align to TRBD2. V was pared by 3 bases and J by 10 bases, with 8 bases of the junction left unmatched. The CDR3 consists of 13 residues. Germline CDR1 and CDR2: SGDLS and YYNGEE. CDR3: CASSERGGSAQYF. The CDR3 DNA follows: TGTGCCAGCAGCGAGCGCGGGGGATCGGCGCAGTATTTT.